One and the same sample provided the 23 T cell receptor beta chains below, sequenced in a study of Ad26.COV2.S vaccination and SARS-CoV-2 variants (dated by TCRdb to 2020 to 2022). Library preparation employed the immunoSEQ multiplex PCR assay. TCRdb holds this immuneACCESS table with in-frame rearrangements only. Some clones are missing; in checked studies, unresolved V genes explain under half, and the rest has no known cause. A total of 400,000 to 450,000 clones appear in this sample, about 90% of them only once. The top ten constitute less than 2% of the sample. This specimen's treatment or condition label, interpreted: some 19 received Ad26.COV2.S at low or high dose, single or two shots; about 5 received placebo; per-sample allocation not given. Repertoires of vaccine and placebo recipients were sequenced from samples taken on day 63 after the first injection. The material sequenced was peripheral blood, taken in a trial of Ad26.COV2.S vaccine versus placebo. The source is a person between 18 and 59 years old who received the Ad26.COV2.S COVID-19 vaccine or a placebo.

J is TRBJ2-2 and V is TRBV15; a weak D match, TRBD2 (5 bases). The V gene's germline CDR1 is LNHNV and CDR2 YYDKDF (reference sequence). The CDR3 sequence is 14 residues long. Deletions cut 0 bases from V and 6 bases from J, with 8 bases between. The CDR3 loop is CATSRDRDAGELFF. As DNA, the CDR3 is TGTGCCACCAGCAGAGATCGGGATGCCGGGGAGCTGTTTTTT.

The rearrangement joins TRBV10-1 to TRBJ2-7; 7 nucleotides match TRBD1. Trimming removed 8 bases from V and 6 bases from J; junction bases left unmatched: 7. This CDR3 is 12 amino acids long. Germline-derived CDR1 and CDR2 are WNHNN and SYGVQD (reference sequence). The CDR3 here is CASPPRGSEQYF. DNA for the CDR3: TGCGCCAGCCCCCCCAGGGGGAGCGAGCAGTACTTC.

The CDR3 DNA sequence: TGTGCCAGAGGGGACCCTAGAGATACGCAGTATTTT. It specifies CARGDPRDTQYF. The rearrangement uses TRBV30 and TRBJ2-3, with D perhaps assigned TRBD1 or TRBD2 (5 bases each). CDR3 length: 12 residues. V was clipped by 8 bases and J by 5 bases, with 14 bases between them. The germline V gene encodes CDR1 GTSNPN and CDR2 SVGIG (reference sequence).

This clone was recorded only once. The chain recombines TRBV10-3 with TRBJ1-2, with TRBD1 identical over 8 bases. CDR1 ENHRY and CDR2 SYGVKD come from the germline V gene. This CDR3 is built from 18 residues. The J segment lost 3 bases and the V segment lost 4 bases, leaving 16 bases of the junction unmatched. CDR3 loop: CAISGSYQGASDHYGYTF. DNA of the CDR3: TGTGCCATCAGTGGCTCCTACCAGGGGGCGAGCGATCACTATGGCTACACCTTC.

This sequence joins TRBV18 and TRBJ2-7; TRBD2 is a possible D gene (6 bases). This CDR3 has 16 residues. Trimming took off 3 bases at V and 2 bases at J, with 17 bases between the two ends. Germline V gene data show CDR1 as KGHSH and CDR2 as LQKENI. The CDR3 region is CASSPATGTLTYEQYF. The CDR3 region has the DNA TGTGCCAGCTCACCTGCGACCGGGACTCTCACCTACGAGCAGTACTTC.

The chain uses TRBV5-6 and TRBJ2-3; 10 nucleotides align to TRBD2. The trim removed 4 bases at V and 1 base at J, leaving 6 bases unmatched. The germline V gene encodes CDR1 SGHDT and CDR2 YYEEEE. The CDR3 has 16 residues. The CDR3 loop is CASSPELAGRTDTQYF. The CDR3 region has the DNA TGTGCCAGCAGCCCGGAACTAGCGGGGCGCACAGATACGCAGTATTTT.

The chain couples TRBV5-1 to TRBJ2-7; 8 nucleotides agree with TRBD1. This CDR3 has 15 amino acids. V gave up 4 bases and J gave up 9 bases; unmatched junction bases: 15. In germline, CDR1 is SGHRS, CDR2 YFSETQ. The CDR3 DNA reads as TGCGCCAGCAGCGATCCGGGACAGGACCTCTCACTGCAGTACTTC. Protein sequence: CASSDPGQDLSLQYF.

The chain joins TRBV28 to TRBJ1-1; no clear D. The germline CDR1 and CDR2 sequences are MDHEN and SYDVKM. The CDR3 is made up of 15 amino acids. Trimming pared 3 bases from V and 0 bases from J, leaving 11 bases between. The CDR3 loop is CASSFSKGVNTEAFF. In DNA, the CDR3 is TGTGCCAGCAGTTTTTCGAAGGGAGTGAACACTGAAGCTTTCTTT.

The genes are TRBV29-1 and TRBJ1-2; D unclear. The CDR3 has 16 residues. Between the trimmed V and J ends, which lost 5 bases and 11 bases, there was a span of 30 bases. Germline values: CDR1 SQVTM, CDR2 ANQGSEA. The chain's CDR3 is CSVLTLSRGSLLGYTF. The CDR3 DNA reads TGCAGCGTTCTCACGCTGTCCCGAGGGTCTTTATTGGGGTACACCTTC. Based on the CDR3 plus reference TRBV29-1 and TRBJ1-2, the full variable domain is SAVISQKPSRDICQRGTSLTIQCQVDSQVTMMFWYRQQPGQSLTLIATANQGSEATYESGFVIDKFPISRPNLTFSTLTVSNMSPEDSSIYLCSVLTLSRGSLLGYTFGSGTRLTVV.

The V call is TRBV14, the J call TRBJ2-1; D not certain. This CDR3 is built from 11 residues. Germline V gene data show CDR1 as SGHDN and CDR2 as FVKESK. V was trimmed by 1 base and J by 7 bases, leaving 2 bases between them. DNA of the CDR3: TGTGCCAGCAGCCAAGGTAATGAGCAGTTCTTC. It specifies CASSQGNEQFF.

The chain carries TRBV19 and TRBJ2-7, with TRBD1 as a possible D gene (5 bases). The CDR3 totals 14 residues. Trimming removed 0 bases at V and 6 bases at J, with 12 bases between. Germline CDR1 is LNHDA and CDR2 is SQIVND (reference sequence). CDR3 in amino acids: CASSIDLGPFEQYF. CDR3 sequence (DNA): TGTGCCAGTAGTATAGATTTGGGGCCTTTCGAGCAGTACTTC.

This clone appeared once. The chain couples TRBV19 to TRBJ1-2; possibly TRBD1 for D (6 bases). The CDR3 is 15 residues long. The germline V gene encodes CDR1 LNHDA and CDR2 SQIVND (reference sequence). V lost 10 bases and J 2 bases, leaving 20 bases between the germline ends. This CDR3 reads CATQAHQGTNYGYTF. The CDR3 DNA follows: TGTGCCACCCAGGCTCACCAGGGGACAAACTATGGCTACACCTTC.

This clone was seen once. The CDR3 loop is CASSSGWRYGYTF. The CDR3 DNA follows: TGTGCCAGCAGTTCCGGGTGGCGCTATGGCTACACCTTC. The V call is TRBV6-2 or TRBV6-3, the J call TRBJ1-2; the D is unclear. Trimming cost V 4 bases and J 4 bases, with 10 bases left between them. The germline CDR1 and CDR2 sequences are MNHEY and SVGEGT. CDR3 length: 13 residues.

The V and J genes are TRBV30 and TRBJ1-4; 9 positions match TRBD1. There are 14 residues in the CDR3. Unmatched junction bases numbered 7, after V lost 1 base and J lost 10 bases. CDR1 and CDR2 (germline): GTSNPN, SVGIG (reference sequence). The CDR3 DNA reads TGTGCCTGGAGTGGGGCCGGGACAGGGCGAAAACTGTTTTTT. Residues: CAWSGAGTGRKLFF.

In this sample, this clone turned up once. This chain uses TRBV23-1 with TRBJ1-3; D is unresolved. TRBV23-1 is filed as an ORF, its function uncertain. V was cut by 0 bases and J by 7 bases, with 16 bases left in between. The CDR3 has 16 amino acids. The CDR3 loop reads CASSQSDPPRRNTIYF. For the CDR3, the DNA is TGCGCCAGCAGTCAATCGGATCCTCCTAGAAGGAACACCATATATTTT.

Remarks on this clone: At the DNA level, this CDR3 is encoded by other sequences in the same sample as well. This sequence joins TRBV30 and TRBJ1-2; D is perhaps TRBD1 (5 bases). CDR1 GTSNPN and CDR2 SVGIG come from the germline V gene (reference sequence). The ends were cut back, 0 bases at V and 4 bases at J, with 9 bases in the middle. CDR3 length: 13 residues. Written as DNA, the CDR3 is TGTGCCTGGAGTGTAGGAAGGGGCTATGGCTACACCTTC. Protein sequence: CAWSVGRGYGYTF. Using reference TRBV30 and TRBJ1-2 for the parts outside the CDR3, the full variable domain is SQTIHQWPATLVQPVGSPLSLECTVEGTSNPNLYWYRQAAGRGLQLLFYSVGIGQISSEVPQNLSASRPQDRQFILSSKKLLLSDSGFYLCAWSVGRGYGYTFGSGTRLTVV.

The V and J genes are TRBV5-4 and TRBJ1-1; the D gene is possibly TRBD1 (5 bases). Trimming removed 0 bases at V and 1 base at J, with 10 bases between. CDR1 is SGHNT, CDR2 YYREEE, per germline (reference sequence). This CDR3 has 15 amino acids. The CDR3 region has the DNA TGTGCCAGCAGCTTGGTTTTTGGGGGGAACACTGAAGCTTTCTTT. Translating it yields CASSLVFGGNTEAFF.

V usage is TRBV9 and J usage is TRBJ2-6; the D call may be TRBD1 or TRBD2 (7 bases each). The CDR3 runs to 18 residues. The germline CDR1 and CDR2 sequences are SGDLS and YYNGEE. Trimming left V 0 bases short and J 0 bases short, with 13 bases between. DNA of the CDR3: TGTGCCAGCAGCGTAGTGGGAGGGGGCCCCTCTGGGGCCAACGTCCTGACTTTC. Translated: CASSVVGGGPSGANVLTF.

This clone has only a few counts. The chain recombines TRBV9 with TRBJ1-1; a weak D match, TRBD1 (6 bases). The ends were cut back, 6 bases at V and 3 bases at J, with 21 bases in the middle. Per germline, CDR1 SGDLS and CDR2 YYNGEE. The CDR3 runs 16 residues. The chain's CDR3 is CASTNLGGSADTEAFF. CDR3 DNA sequence: TGTGCCAGCACTAACCTAGGGGGATCGGCGGACACTGAAGCTTTCTTT.

The V and J genes are TRBV5-4 and TRBJ1-1, with 11 bases identical to TRBD1. The CDR3 sequence is 17 residues long. Germline assignment: CDR1 SGHNT and CDR2 YYREEE (reference sequence). Trimming at V came to 5 bases and at J to 4 bases, leaving 13 bases not matched to a gene. CDR3 nucleotide sequence: TGTGCCAGCAGTCCCCTCGGGACAGGGGGTCGTAGCACTGAAGCTTTCTTT. Its protein is CASSPLGTGGRSTEAFF.

The chain combines TRBV25-1 with TRBJ1-6; D remains ambiguous. Per the germline V gene, CDR1 is MGHDK and CDR2 is SYGVNS. The CDR3 runs 16 residues. Trimming pared 1 base from V and 5 bases from J, leaving 12 bases between. CDR3 residues: CASSESQAGHNSPLHF. The CDR3 DNA sequence: TGTGCCAGCAGTGAATCTCAGGCAGGTCATAATTCACCCCTCCACTTT.

This clone occurred once. The V gene is TRBV28, the J gene TRBJ2-1; 12 positions match TRBD1. The germline gives CDR1 MDHEN, CDR2 SYDVKM. V shed 3 bases, J shed 4 bases, and the junction held 4 bases outside the gene matches. This CDR3 has 16 amino acids. The CDR3 loop reads CASSFRDRGLYNEQFF. The CDR3 DNA reads TGTGCCAGCAGTTTCCGGGACAGGGGGCTGTACAATGAGCAGTTCTTC.

The chain uses TRBV2 and TRBJ2-2; the D gene is possibly TRBD1 (6 bases). Germline-derived CDR1 and CDR2 are SNHLY and FYNNEI. Trimming removed 1 base at V and 7 bases at J, with 13 bases between. The CDR3 has 15 amino acids. The CDR3 bases are TGTGCCAGCAGTGAAGGTGTAGGGGACATCGGGGAGCTGTTTTTT. Its translation: CASSEGVGDIGELFF.